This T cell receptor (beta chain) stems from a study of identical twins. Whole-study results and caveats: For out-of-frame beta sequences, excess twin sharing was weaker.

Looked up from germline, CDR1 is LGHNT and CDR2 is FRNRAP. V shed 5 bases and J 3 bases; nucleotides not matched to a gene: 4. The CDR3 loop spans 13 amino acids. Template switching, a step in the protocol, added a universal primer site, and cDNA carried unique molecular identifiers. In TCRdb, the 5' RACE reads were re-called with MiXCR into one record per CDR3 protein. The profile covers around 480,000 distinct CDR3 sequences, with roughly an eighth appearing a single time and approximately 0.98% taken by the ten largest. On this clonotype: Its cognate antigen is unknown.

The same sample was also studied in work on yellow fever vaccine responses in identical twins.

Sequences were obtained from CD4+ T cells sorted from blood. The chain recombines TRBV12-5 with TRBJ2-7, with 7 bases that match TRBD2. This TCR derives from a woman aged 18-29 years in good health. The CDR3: CASGPPGGYEQYF. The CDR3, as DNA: TGTGCTAGTGGTCCGCCGGGGGGCTACGAGCAGTACTTC.